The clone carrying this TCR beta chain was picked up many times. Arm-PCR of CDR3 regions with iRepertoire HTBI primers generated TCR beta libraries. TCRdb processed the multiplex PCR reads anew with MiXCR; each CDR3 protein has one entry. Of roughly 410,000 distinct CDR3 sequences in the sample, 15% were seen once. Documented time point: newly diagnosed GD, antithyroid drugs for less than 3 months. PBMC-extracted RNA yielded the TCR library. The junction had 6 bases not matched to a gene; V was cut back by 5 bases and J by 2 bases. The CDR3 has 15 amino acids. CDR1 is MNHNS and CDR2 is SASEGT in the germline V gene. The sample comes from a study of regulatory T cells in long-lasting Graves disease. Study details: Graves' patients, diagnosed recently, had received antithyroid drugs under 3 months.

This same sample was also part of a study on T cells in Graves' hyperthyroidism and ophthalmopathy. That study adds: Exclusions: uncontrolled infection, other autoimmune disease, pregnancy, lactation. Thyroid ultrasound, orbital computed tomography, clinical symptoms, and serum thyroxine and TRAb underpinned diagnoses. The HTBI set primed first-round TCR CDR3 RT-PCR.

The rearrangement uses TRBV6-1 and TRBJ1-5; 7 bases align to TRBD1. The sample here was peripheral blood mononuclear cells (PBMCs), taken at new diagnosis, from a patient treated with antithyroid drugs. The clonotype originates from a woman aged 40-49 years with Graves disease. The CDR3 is CASSMTGMGNQPQHF. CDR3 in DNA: TGTGCCAGCAGTATGACAGGGATGGGCAATCAGCCCCAGCATTTT.